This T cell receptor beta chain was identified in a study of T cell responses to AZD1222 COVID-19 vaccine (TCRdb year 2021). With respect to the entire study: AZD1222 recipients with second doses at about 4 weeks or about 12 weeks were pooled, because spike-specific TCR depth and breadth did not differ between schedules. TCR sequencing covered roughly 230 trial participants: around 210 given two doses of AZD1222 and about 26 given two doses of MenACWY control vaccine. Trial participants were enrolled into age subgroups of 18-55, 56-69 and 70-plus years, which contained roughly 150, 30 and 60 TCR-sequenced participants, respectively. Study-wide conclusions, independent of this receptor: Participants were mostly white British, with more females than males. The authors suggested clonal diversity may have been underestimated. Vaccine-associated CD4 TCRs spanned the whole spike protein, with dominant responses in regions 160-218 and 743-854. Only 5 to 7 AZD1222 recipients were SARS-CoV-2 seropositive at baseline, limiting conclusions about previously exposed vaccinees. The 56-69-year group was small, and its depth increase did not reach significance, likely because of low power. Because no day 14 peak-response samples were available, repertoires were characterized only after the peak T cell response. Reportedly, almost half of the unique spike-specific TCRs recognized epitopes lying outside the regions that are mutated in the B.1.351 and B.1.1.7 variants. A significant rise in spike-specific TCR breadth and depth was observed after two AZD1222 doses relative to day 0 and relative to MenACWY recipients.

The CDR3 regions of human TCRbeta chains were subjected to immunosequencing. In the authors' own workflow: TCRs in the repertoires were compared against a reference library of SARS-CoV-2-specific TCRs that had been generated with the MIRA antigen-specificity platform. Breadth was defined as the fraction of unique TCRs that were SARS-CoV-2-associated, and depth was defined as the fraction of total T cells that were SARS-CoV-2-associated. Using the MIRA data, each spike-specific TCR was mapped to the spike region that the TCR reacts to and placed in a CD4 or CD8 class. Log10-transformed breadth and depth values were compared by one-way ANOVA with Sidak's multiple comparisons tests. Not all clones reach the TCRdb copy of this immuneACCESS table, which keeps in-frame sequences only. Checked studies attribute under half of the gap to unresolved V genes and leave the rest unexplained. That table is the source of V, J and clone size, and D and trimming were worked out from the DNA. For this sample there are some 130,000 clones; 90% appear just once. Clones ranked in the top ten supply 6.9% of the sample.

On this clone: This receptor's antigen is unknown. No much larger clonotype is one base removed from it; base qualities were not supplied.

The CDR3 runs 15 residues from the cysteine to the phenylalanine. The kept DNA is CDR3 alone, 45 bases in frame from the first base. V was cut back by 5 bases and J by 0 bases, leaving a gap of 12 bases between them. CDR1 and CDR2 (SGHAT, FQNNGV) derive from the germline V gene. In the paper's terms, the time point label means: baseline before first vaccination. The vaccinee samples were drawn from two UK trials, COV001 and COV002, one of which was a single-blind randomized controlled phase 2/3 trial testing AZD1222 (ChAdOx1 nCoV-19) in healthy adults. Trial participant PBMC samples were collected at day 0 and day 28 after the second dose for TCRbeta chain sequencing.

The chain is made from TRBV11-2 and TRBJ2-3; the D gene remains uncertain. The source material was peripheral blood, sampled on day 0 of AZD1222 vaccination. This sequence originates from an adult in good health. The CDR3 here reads CASSPPDGSTDTQYF. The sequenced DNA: TGTGCCAGCAGCCCCCCGGACGGGAGCACAGATACGCAGTATTTT. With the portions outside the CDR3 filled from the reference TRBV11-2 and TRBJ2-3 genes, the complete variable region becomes EAGVAQSPRYKIIEKRQSVAFWCNPISGHATLYWYQQILGQGPKLLIQFQNNGVVDDSQLPKDRFSAERLKGVDSTLKIQPAKLEDSAVYLCASSPPDGSTDTQYFGPGTRLTVL.